These T cell receptor beta chains were read from a single sample in a study of blood T cell repertoires in COVID-19. Sequenced by immunoSEQ multiplex PCR; TCRdb stores in-frame clones only, minus some. The data contain fewer than 150,000 clones, less than 90% of them seen just once; the ten biggest clones take up about 8%. The sequenced material came from peripheral blood. The receptors were sampled from a man aged 65 to 85 who had recovered from COVID-19. Each CDR3 is given with its conserved first and last residue. A D gene is named only where the DNA matches it firmly. Expanded clones are given a class, and other clones once, few, many or no size at all.

CASSKSGAGYEQYF | TGTGCCAGCAGCAAAAGCGGGGCGGGCTACGAGCAGTACTTC | - | TRBJ2-7 | TRBD2 | TRBV9
CASSLVADRGETEAFF | TGTGCCAGCAGCTTAGTGGCGGACAGGGGGGAGACTGAAGCTTTCTTT | - | TRBJ1-1 | TRBD1 | TRBV7-2
CASSPRRGVGTDTQYF | TGTGCCAGCAGCCCCAGGCGGGGTGTAGGCACAGATACGCAGTATTTT | - | TRBJ2-3 | - | TRBV27
CASSVTGNTEAFF | TGTGCCAGCAGTGTGACAGGGAACACTGAAGCTTTCTTT | - | TRBJ1-1 | - | TRBV2
CASSLGDRGVQETQYF | TGTGCCAGCAGCTTAGGGGACAGGGGAGTTCAAGAGACCCAGTACTTC | - | TRBJ2-5 | TRBD1 | TRBV7-9
CASSFGGGDTGELFF | TGCGCCAGCAGCTTCGGCGGGGGGGACACCGGGGAGCTGTTTTTT | - | TRBJ2-2 | TRBD2 | TRBV5-1
CASRLTVDYEQYF | TGTGCCAGCAGGCTAACTGTAGACTACGAGCAGTACTTC | - | TRBJ2-7 | - | TRBV6-5
CASSIWLAGEYEQYF | TGTGCCAGTAGTATATGGCTAGCGGGGGAGTACGAGCAGTACTTC | - | TRBJ2-7 | TRBD2 | TRBV19
CACDRPLAAGGQFF | TGTGCCTGCGACCGGCCACTAGCTGCCGGGGGGCAGTTCTTC | - | TRBJ2-1 | - | TRBV30
CASSLNPWTSGRDTYEQYF | TGTGCCAGCAGTTTAAATCCCTGGACTAGCGGGAGGGATACCTACGAGCAGTACTTC | - | TRBJ2-7 | TRBD2 | TRBV28
CASRTGDFTEAFF | TGTGCCAGCAGGACAGGGGATTTCACTGAAGCTTTCTTT | - | TRBJ1-1 | TRBD1 | TRBV28
CASTPGAGGNTIYF | TGTGCCAGCACTCCAGGGGCGGGTGGAAACACCATATATTTT | - | TRBJ1-3 | - | TRBV2
CASSQGQNTGELFF | TGTGCCAGCAGCCAGGGACAGAACACCGGGGAGCTGTTTTTT | - | TRBJ2-2 | - | TRBV5-4
CASKLAGISDTQYF | TGTGCCAGCAAACTAGCGGGAATATCAGATACGCAGTATTTT | - | TRBJ2-3 | TRBD2 | TRBV27
CAWSVTGYRAEAFF | TGTGCCTGGAGTGTGACAGGGTATAGGGCTGAAGCTTTCTTT | - | TRBJ1-1 | TRBD1 | TRBV30
CATSPRQGEGAFF | TGTGCCACCAGCCCCCGACAGGGGGAGGGAGCTTTCTTT | - | TRBJ1-1 | TRBD1 | TRBV15
CASSLNGLYSNQPQHF | TGCGCCAGCAGCTTGAATGGGCTTTATAGCAATCAGCCCCAGCATTTT | few | TRBJ1-5 | - | TRBV5-1
CASSLSSGVGLRETQYF | TGTGCCAGCAGCTTATCTAGCGGGGTCGGGCTTAGAGAGACCCAGTACTTC | - | TRBJ2-5 | TRBD2 | TRBV7-6
CASSLTGGETQYF | TGCGCCAGCAGCTTAACAGGGGGGGAGACCCAGTACTTC | - | TRBJ2-5 | TRBD1 | TRBV5-1
CASSRTGESYNEQFF | TGTGCCAGTAGTAGGACAGGGGAATCCTACAATGAGCAGTTCTTC | - | TRBJ2-1 | TRBD1 | TRBV19
CASSYRYGGTGELFF | TGTGCCAGCAGTTACCGGTACGGTGGCACCGGGGAGCTGTTTTTT | - | TRBJ2-2 | - | TRBV6-2/TRBV6-3
CASSSRQGKAFF | TGTGCCAGCAGTTCCCGACAGGGCAAAGCTTTCTTT | once | TRBJ1-1 | TRBD1 | TRBV6-5
CASSLVGGSSYEQYF | TGTGCCAGCAGCTTAGTCGGCGGGAGCTCCTACGAGCAGTACTTC | - | TRBJ2-7 | TRBD2 | TRBV7-9
CAIKKTGVFGYTF | TGTGCCATCAAGAAGACAGGGGTATTCGGCTACACCTTC | - | TRBJ1-2 | TRBD1 | TRBV10-3
CASSYRTATNTEAFF | TGTGCCAGCAGCTACCGGACAGCAACTAACACTGAAGCTTTCTTT | - | TRBJ1-1 | - | TRBV5-6
CASTVQGAYNSPLHF | TGTGCCAGCACGGTACAGGGTGCCTATAATTCACCCCTCCACTTT | few | TRBJ1-6 | - | TRBV28
CASSLGASGYTF | TGTGCCAGCAGCTTGGGGGCATCTGGCTACACCTTC | - | TRBJ1-2 | - | TRBV5-4
CASSLAGGSYEQYF | TGCGCCAGCAGCTTGGCCGGCGGCTCCTACGAGCAGTACTTC | - | TRBJ2-7 | - | TRBV5-1
CASSYRGAWEQYF | TGTGCCAGCAGTTACCGGGGGGCTTGGGAGCAGTACTTC | - | TRBJ2-7 | - | TRBV6-2/TRBV6-3
CASSQDPPSTSGSTDTQYF | TGCGCCAGCAGCCAAGATCCCCCTTCAACTAGCGGCAGCACAGATACGCAGTATTTT | - | TRBJ2-3 | TRBD2 | TRBV4-3
CSVGGQALGEQYF | TGCAGCGTTGGAGGGCAGGCCTTGGGCGAGCAGTACTTC | - | TRBJ2-7 | - | TRBV29-1
CASKPPDRDGYTF | TGTGCCAGCAAACCCCCGGACAGGGATGGCTACACCTTC | - | TRBJ1-2 | TRBD1 | TRBV28
CASSETGPPGNTIYF | TGTGCCAGCAGCGAGACAGGGCCGCCTGGAAACACCATATATTTT | once | TRBJ1-3 | TRBD1 | TRBV7-3
CASSVGQGSDEQYF | TGCGCCAGCAGCGTGGGACAGGGTAGCGACGAGCAGTACTTC | - | TRBJ2-7 | TRBD1 | TRBV5-1
CASSQVFGAPLHF | TGCGCCAGCAGCCAAGTCTTCGGGGCACCCCTCCACTTT | - | TRBJ1-6 | - | TRBV4-3
CASSHGTDGNTIYF | TGTGCCAGCAGCCACGGGACAGATGGAAACACCATATATTTT | - | TRBJ1-3 | TRBD1 | TRBV11-3
CASSQGRGTEAFF | TGTGCCAGCAGCCAAGGCAGGGGAACTGAAGCTTTCTTT | - | TRBJ1-1 | - | TRBV3-1/TRBV3-2
CASSPPNRDGTQYF | TGTGCCAGCTCACCACCGAACAGGGATGGGACCCAGTACTTC | - | TRBJ2-5 | - | TRBV18
CAISERGPEQYF | TGTGCCATCAGTGAGAGAGGGCCCGAGCAGTACTTC | - | TRBJ2-7 | - | TRBV10-3
CASTPRVLAGDNEQFF | TGCGCCAGCACCCCCCGGGTCCTAGCGGGAGACAATGAGCAGTTCTTC | few | TRBJ2-1 | TRBD2 | TRBV5-1
CASSPGLGGRWNIQYF | TGCGCCAGCAGCCCAGGGTTGGGCGGGAGGTGGAACATTCAGTACTTC | - | TRBJ2-4 | TRBD2 | TRBV5-1
CASSLVGAGNYGYTF | TGTGCCAGCAGTTTGGTGGGGGCGGGTAACTATGGCTACACCTTC | - | TRBJ1-2 | - | TRBV27
CASSQTGVGNEQYF | TGCGCCAGCAGCCAGACAGGGGTGGGTAACGAGCAGTACTTC | - | TRBJ2-7 | TRBD1 | TRBV5-1
CASSVYYADTQYF | TGTGCCAGCAGCGTATACTACGCGGATACGCAGTATTTT | - | TRBJ2-3 | - | TRBV9
CASSLGDRGMSGYTF | TGTGCCAGCAGTTTAGGGGACAGGGGGATGAGTGGCTACACCTTC | - | TRBJ1-2 | TRBD1 | TRBV28
CASSLAQMISPLHF | TGTGCCAGCAGTTTGGCTCAGATGATTTCACCCCTCCACTTT | - | TRBJ1-6 | - | TRBV28
CASSNRRGGHNQPQHF | TGTGCCAGTAGTAACCGGAGGGGGGGGCACAATCAGCCCCAGCATTTT | few | TRBJ1-5 | - | TRBV19
CASSARTGINEKLFF | TGTGCCAGCAGCGCCCGGACAGGGATTAATGAAAAACTGTTTTTT | - | TRBJ1-4 | TRBD1 | TRBV7-2
CASSEGYRGRVGNTIYF | TGTGCCAGCAGCGAGGGGTACAGGGGGCGCGTTGGAAACACCATATATTTT | - | TRBJ1-3 | TRBD1 | TRBV2
CASSSDRRLGYTF | TGTGCCAGCAGCTCGGACAGGCGATTAGGCTACACCTTC | - | TRBJ1-2 | TRBD1 | TRBV7-2
CASSPGAGVKSADTQYF | TGTGCCAGCAGCCCTGGCGCGGGGGTAAAGTCGGCAGATACGCAGTATTTT | - | TRBJ2-3 | TRBD2 | TRBV11-3